Listed below are T cell receptor beta chains from one sample, sequenced in a study of control samples from healthy donors and cancer patients. This table comes from immunoSEQ multiplex PCR, and its TCRdb copy is limited to in-frame clones, with some not included. The data contain around 110,000 clones, 88% of them singletons. The sample was blood. The receptors shown here come from a woman in her seventies in good health. Each CDR3 is given with its conserved first and last residue. The D gene is left open where the match is weak. Size tells how often a clone was seen (once, few, many) or the class of an expanded clone, and some rows leave it out.

j_call	d_call	clone_size	v_call	cdr3_nt	cdr3_aa
TRBJ1-1	NA	NA	TRBV5-1	TGCGCCAGCAGCGTAAGCGGAGATACTGAAGCTTTCTTT	CASSVSGDTEAFF
TRBJ2-1	NA	NA	TRBV12-3/TRBV12-4	TGTGCCAGCAGACGTGGGGAGAAGGAGCAGTTCTTC	CASRRGEKEQFF
TRBJ2-2	NA	NA	TRBV5-6	TGTGCCAGCAGCTTGCTTGGGACGAACACCGGGGAGCTGTTTTTT	CASSLLGTNTGELFF
TRBJ1-6	NA	NA	TRBV10-3	TGTGCCATCAGTGAGCGGGGGTTAGAGTCACCCCTCCACTTT	CAISERGLESPLHF
TRBJ1-2	NA	NA	TRBV10-1	TGCGCCAGCAGTGAGGACTGGGAGCTTTCTAACTATGGCTACACCTTC	CASSEDWELSNYGYTF
TRBJ1-1	NA	few	TRBV3-1/TRBV3-2	TGTGCCAGCAGCCAAGGAGCTGGGGCTGTGAACACTGAAGCTTTCTTT	CASSQGAGAVNTEAFF
TRBJ2-7	TRBD1	NA	TRBV27	TGTGCCAGCAGTTTATCAGGGACAGGGGGCTACGAGCAGTACTTC	CASSLSGTGGYEQYF
TRBJ1-2	TRBD1	NA	TRBV2	TGTGCCAGCAGTGAATGGAAAGGGGGCGTAGGCTACACCTTC	CASSEWKGGVGYTF
TRBJ2-5	NA	once	TRBV14	TGTGCCAGCAGCCGGGCGGGGCGAGAGACCCAGTACTTC	CASSRAGRETQYF
TRBJ1-2	NA	NA	TRBV3-1/TRBV3-2	TGTGCCAGCAGCCAAAGTGGGGTTTATGGCTACACCTTC	CASSQSGVYGYTF
TRBJ1-1	TRBD1	NA	TRBV27	TGTGCCAGCAGGCTTACGGGACAGGGCATTCCTGAAGCTTTCTTT	CASRLTGQGIPEAFF
TRBJ2-1	TRBD1	NA	TRBV9	TGTGCCAGCAGCGTAGGTCAGGGGGCAAGGGATGAGCAGTTCTTC	CASSVGQGARDEQFF
TRBJ1-6	NA	NA	TRBV27	TGTGCCACTCAGGGGTCCTATAATTCACCCCTCCACTTT	CATQGSYNSPLHF
TRBJ1-6	NA	NA	TRBV27	TGTGCCAGCAGTTGGGGCGGAGAACCCCTCCACTTT	CASSWGGEPLHF
TRBJ1-1	NA	NA	TRBV7-9	TGTGCCAGCAGCACCAGTCGGGGTGAACTGGGAGCTTTCTTT	CASSTSRGELGAFF
TRBJ2-1	NA	NA	TRBV24-1	TGTGCCACCAGTGATTCGGACCTTTTTGATGAGCAGTTCTTC	CATSDSDLFDEQFF
TRBJ1-6	NA	NA	TRBV11-1	TGTGCCAGCAGCTTAGGAGGGAGCGGGAATTCACCCCTCCACTTT	CASSLGGSGNSPLHF
TRBJ2-2	TRBD2	NA	TRBV4-3	TGCGCCAGCAGCCACGCAACGGGGGGGCAGACCGGGGAGCTGTTTTTT	CASSHATGGQTGELFF
TRBJ2-3	TRBD2	once	TRBV5-1	TGCGCCAGCAGCCCGGGACTAGCGGGGAGAACAGATACGCAGTATTTT	CASSPGLAGRTDTQYF
TRBJ2-7	TRBD1	NA	TRBV5-1	TGCGCCAGCAGCGGGGGACAGGGGGCAAGGGAGCAGTACTTC	CASSGGQGAREQYF
TRBJ1-2	NA	NA	TRBV6-1	TGTGCCAGCAGTGAATTATTCGGTACCTTC	CASSELFGTF
TRBJ2-5	NA	NA	TRBV3-1/TRBV3-2	TGTGCCAGCAGCTACGCGGACCTCCAAGAGACCCAGTACTTC	CASSYADLQETQYF
TRBJ2-1	TRBD2	NA	TRBV4-1	TGCGCCAGCAGCCCACAAGCCCGCGGGGGGGCGTGGAATGAGCAGTTCTTC	CASSPQARGGAWNEQFF